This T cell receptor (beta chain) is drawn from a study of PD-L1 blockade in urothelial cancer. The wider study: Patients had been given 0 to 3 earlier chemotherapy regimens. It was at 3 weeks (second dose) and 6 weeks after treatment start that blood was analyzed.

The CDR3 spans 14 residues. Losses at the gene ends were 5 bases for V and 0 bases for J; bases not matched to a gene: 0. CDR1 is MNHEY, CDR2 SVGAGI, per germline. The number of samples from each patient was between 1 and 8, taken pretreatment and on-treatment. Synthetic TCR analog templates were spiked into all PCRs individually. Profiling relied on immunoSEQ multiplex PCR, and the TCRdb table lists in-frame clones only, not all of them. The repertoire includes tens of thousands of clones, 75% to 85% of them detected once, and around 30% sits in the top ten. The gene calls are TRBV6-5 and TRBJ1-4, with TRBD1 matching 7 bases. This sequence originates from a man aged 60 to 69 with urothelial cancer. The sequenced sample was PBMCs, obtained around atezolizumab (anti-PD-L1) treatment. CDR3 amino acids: CASSGTATNEKLFF. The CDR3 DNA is TGTGCCAGCAGTGGGACAGCAACTAATGAAAAACTGTTTTTT.